A selection of T cell receptor beta chains follows, all from one sample in a study of OX40 agonist ivuxolimab in advanced cancers. Method: immunoSEQ multiplex PCR; TCRdb's copy keeps in-frame clones and lacks some. The profile shows about 20,000 clones, more than 65% of them singletons. This specimen consisted of CD4+ or CD8+ T cells sorted from blood, obtained in a trial of the OX40 agonist ivuxolimab. The receptor set was obtained from an adult with an advanced solid tumor such as melanoma, head and neck, liver or kidney cancer. The CDR3 runs from the conserved cysteine through the conserved F or W. A D gene is named only where the DNA matches it firmly. Not every row has a clone size; where given, it reads once, few, many or a size class.

TRBV7-3	TRBD2	TRBJ2-1	NA	TGTGCCAGCAGCCTCGTTGCGGGAGGGGGTTCCTACAATGAGCAGTTCTTC	CASSLVAGGGSYNEQFF
TRBV30	NA	TRBJ1-5	NA	TGTGCCTGGAGTAAAGGGGGTGGTAGCAATCAGCCCCAGCATTTT	CAWSKGGGSNQPQHF
TRBV19	NA	TRBJ2-3	few	TGTGCCAGTAGTATAGATCTTACCGCCTACACAGATACGCAGTATTTT	CASSIDLTAYTDTQYF
TRBV6-5	NA	TRBJ2-3	NA	TGTGCCAGCAGTTATTGGGCAGGCAACACAGATACGCAGTATTTT	CASSYWAGNTDTQYF
TRBV11-2	NA	TRBJ1-5	NA	TGTGCCAGCAGCAGAGAGGCGAATCAGCCCCAGCATTTT	CASSREANQPQHF
TRBV19	NA	TRBJ1-2	NA	TGTGCCAGTAGTTCAGGGACGTACTATGGCTACACCTTC	CASSSGTYYGYTF
TRBV30	NA	TRBJ2-7	few	TGTGCCTGGAACAGGGCCCCCTACGAGCAGTACTTC	CAWNRAPYEQYF
TRBV10-1	TRBD1	TRBJ1-4	NA	TGCGCCAGCAGTGAGTCCGTGGGACAGGGAGGAGGAAAACTGTTTTTT	CASSESVGQGGGKLFF
TRBV6-5	NA	TRBJ1-1	NA	TGTGCCAGCAGTTACTCGACGGTTCAGGTCAACACTGAAGCTTTCTTT	CASSYSTVQVNTEAFF
TRBV6-6	TRBD1	TRBJ1-5	NA	TGTGCCAGCAGTCAGGGGGGGGGTTACAATCAGCCCCAGCATTTT	CASSQGGGYNQPQHF
TRBV5-1	NA	TRBJ1-3	few	TGCGCCAGCAGCTTGGGTGGGGGCGCTGGCCGAAACACCATATATTTT	CASSLGGGAGRNTIYF
TRBV2	NA	TRBJ1-1	NA	TGTGCCAGCAGTATAATCACGCTAAGGAACACTGAAGCTTTCTTT	CASSIITLRNTEAFF
TRBV4-2	NA	TRBJ1-1	NA	TGTGCCAGCAGCCAACCTCTCACAGGGAGGACTGAAGCTTTCTTT	CASSQPLTGRTEAFF
TRBV6-4	TRBD1	TRBJ2-7	NA	TGTGCCAGCAGTGGCGTAGAGACAGGGCTCTCTAACGAGCAGTACTTC	CASSGVETGLSNEQYF
TRBV9	TRBD2	TRBJ2-6	few	TGTGCCAGCAGCGAGACTAGCGGGAGCTTGGGGGCCAACGTCCTGACTTTC	CASSETSGSLGANVLTF
TRBV9	NA	TRBJ2-3	NA	TGTGCCAGCCGAGGGGGGGAGTGGTACACAGATACGCAGTATTTT	CASRGGEWYTDTQYF
TRBV27	NA	TRBJ2-1	NA	TGTGCCAGCAGTAGGACAGTCTCCTACAATGAGCAGTTCTTC	CASSRTVSYNEQFF
TRBV11-3	NA	TRBJ1-1	NA	TGTGCCAGCAGCTCGGGCTCGAACACTGAAGCTTTCTTT	CASSSGSNTEAFF
TRBV5-8	TRBD1	TRBJ1-4	NA	TGTGCCAGCAGCTTTAGCAGGGGGCGCGTGGGTAATGAAAAACTGTTTTTT	CASSFSRGRVGNEKLFF
TRBV7-3	NA	TRBJ1-5	NA	TGTGCCAGCAGCCCCCTCCTAAATCAGCCCCAGCATTTT	CASSPLLNQPQHF
TRBV7-8	TRBD1	TRBJ1-1	NA	TGTGCCAGCAGCTCAGAGACAGGGAGGGACACTGAAGCTTTCTTT	CASSSETGRDTEAFF
TRBV30	NA	TRBJ2-1	NA	TGTGCCTGGAGTGTACGGGGTGAGCAGTTCTTC	CAWSVRGEQFF
TRBV5-1	TRBD1	TRBJ1-4	NA	TGCGCCAGCAGCCAGGGGGGAGGAGATTCGGGAAAACTGTTTTTT	CASSQGGGDSGKLFF
TRBV19	NA	TRBJ2-1	NA	TGTGCCAGTAGTATACTTAACACTAATGAGCAGTTCTTC	CASSILNTNEQFF
TRBV27	NA	TRBJ1-2	NA	TGTGCCAGCACCCATGGGGAAGGGCATGGCTACACCTTC	CASTHGEGHGYTF